This T cell receptor beta chain was identified during a study of shared clonotypes between healthy human individuals. The CDR3 length is 15 residues. CDR1 LGHNT and CDR2 FRNRAP come from the germline V gene. V lost 7 bases to trimming and J lost 3 bases; unmatched junction nucleotides: 9. Naive-designated CD8 cells lacked CD45RO, were positively enriched for CCR7, and omitted terminally differentiated effector memory CD45RA+ cells. Some clones are missing from TCRdb's copy, which holds only in-frame ones; the method was immunoSEQ multiplex PCR. The sample includes nearly 2 million clones, around 96% of them seen just once.

The TCR was taken from a man aged 18 to 29 in good health. Input material: naive CD8+ T cells sorted from blood. J is TRBJ2-1 and V is TRBV12-5; 7 nucleotides agree with TRBD1. CDR3 sequence: CASAQTGAHYNEQFF. The DNA for the CDR3 is TGTGCTAGTGCCCAAACAGGGGCGCACTACAATGAGCAGTTCTTC.